The TCR beta chain under discussion was sequenced for a study of technical replicates of blood from four donors. Clones were sequenced by immunoSEQ multiplex PCR, and TCRdb holds only the in-frame ones, with some missing. The repertoire holds 60,000 to 70,000 clones, with about 98% as singletons. The length of the CDR3 is 15 residues. Germline CDR1 reads SNHLY; CDR2 reads FYNNEI. Trimming took off 8 bases at V and 0 bases at J, with 16 bases between the two ends. The gene calls are TRBV2 and TRBJ1-2; TRBD1 is a possible D gene (5 bases). The receptor was isolated from a human donor in good health. What was sequenced was T cells isolated from PBMCs. The CDR3 sequence is CASLRGSNSNYGYTF. The CDR3 region has the DNA TGTGCCAGCCTGCGGGGGAGCAACTCTAACTATGGCTACACCTTC.